These 15 T cell receptor beta chains were all obtained from the same sample, sequenced in a study of blood T cell repertoires in COVID-19 (dated by TCRdb to the early 2020s). Libraries were built with the immunoSEQ multiplex PCR assay. Imported from immuneACCESS, the table was reduced by TCRdb to in-frame sequences with V and J called. These copies leave out some clones; in studies compared against another copy, an unresolved V gene accounts for under half, and the cause of the remainder is not known. Recorded for this sample are some 350,000 clones; under 95% of them occurred a single time. Of the sample, around 3.3% falls within the top ten clones. Sequenced: peripheral blood. All receptors come from a woman aged 18-35 years who had recovered from COVID-19.

The rearrangement joins TRBV6-2 or TRBV6-3 to TRBJ2-7; 8 nucleotides match TRBD1. V gave up 0 bases and J gave up 2 bases; unmatched junction bases: 9. The CDR3 is made up of 17 amino acids. The germline V gene has CDR1 MNHEY and CDR2 SVGEGT. The CDR3 spells CASSYSSMRTGTYEQYV. The CDR3 bases are TGTGCCAGCAGTTACTCGAGTATGAGGACAGGGACCTACGAGCAGTACGTC.

The chain joins TRBV30 to TRBJ2-3; D uncertain. Between the trimmed V and J ends, which lost 0 bases and 4 bases, there was a span of 14 bases. Germline values: CDR1 GTSNPN, CDR2 SVGIG (reference sequence). The CDR3 covers 15 residues. The CDR3 reads CAWSVTPGWADTQYF. CDR3 DNA sequence: TGTGCCTGGAGTGTAACCCCAGGTTGGGCAGATACGCAGTATTTT.

This chain joins TRBV13 and TRBJ2-5, with 7 nucleotides matching TRBD2. The germline V gene encodes CDR1 PRHDT and CDR2 FYEKMQ (reference sequence). This CDR3 has 14 residues. The V gene end was trimmed by 4 bases and the J gene end by 1 base; junction bases not matched to a gene: 3. The DNA for the CDR3 is TGTGCCAGCAGCTCGGGGGGTCCCCAAGAGACCCAGTACTTC. This gives the protein CASSSGGPQETQYF.

This chain uses TRBV27 with TRBJ2-5; no definite D call. V was pared by 3 bases and J by 5 bases, with 13 bases between. The germline V gene encodes CDR1 MNHEY and CDR2 SMNVEV (reference sequence). The CDR3 is 14 residues long. The CDR3 loop reads CASSLSSDGETQYF. The CDR3 bases are TGTGCCAGCAGTTTGTCCAGCGATGGGGAGACCCAGTACTTC.

Points on this clone: At one of its ends the junction is not consistent with the germline gene, which may arise from a read error. The J gene is TRBJ2-2, the V gene TRBV5-4; 7 bases map to TRBD1. This CDR3 has 17 residues. Per the germline V gene, CDR1 is SGHNT and CDR2 is YYREEE (reference sequence). For the CDR3, the DNA is TGTGCCAGCAGCCCAAGAGGACAGGAATTGAACACCGCGGAGCTGTTTTTT. Encoded protein: CASSPRGQELNTAELFF.

The J gene is TRBJ1-1, the V gene TRBV6-6, with D perhaps matching TRBD1 (5 bases). The CDR3 runs to 14 residues. The V and J ends lost 4 bases and 3 bases respectively, with 12 bases between them. Germline V gives CDR1 MNHNY, CDR2 SVGAGI (reference sequence). CDR3 sequence reads: CASSFRRDDTEAFF. Written as DNA, the CDR3 is TGTGCCAGCAGTTTCCGCAGGGATGACACTGAAGCTTTCTTT.

V gene TRBV7-9 combines with J gene TRBJ1-5; 7 bases agree with TRBD1. V was clipped by 5 bases and J by 8 bases; unmatched bases: 9. The CDR3 runs to 14 residues. Germline V gene data show CDR1 as SEHNR and CDR2 as FQNEAQ (reference sequence). The CDR3 region is CASSPRDSVEPQHF. The CDR3 bases are TGTGCCAGCAGCCCCCGGGACAGCGTTGAGCCCCAGCATTTT.

The genes are TRBV6-5 and TRBJ2-2, with 7 bases aligning to TRBD1. The CDR3 has 14 residues. Per the germline V gene, CDR1 is MNHEY and CDR2 is SVGAGI. The ends lost 6 bases at V and 3 bases at J; junction bases unmatched: 4. The CDR3, as DNA: TGTGCCAGCAGGGGGACAGCTCACACCGGGGAGCTGTTTTTT. Amino acids: CASRGTAHTGELFF.

V usage is TRBV11-2 and J usage is TRBJ2-7; 9 bases align to TRBD1. Germline loops: CDR1 SGHAT, CDR2 FQNNGV. The CDR3 contains 16 residues. V shed 3 bases and J 2 bases; nucleotides not matched to a gene: 8. Written as DNA, the CDR3 is TGTGCCAGCAGCTTGGGCGGGACAGGGATTACCTACGAGCAGTACGTC. Translation gives CASSLGGTGITYEQYV.

V is TRBV19 and J is TRBJ2-1; D gene unclear. The CDR3 loop spans 15 amino acids. Germline CDR1 LNHDA, CDR2 SQIVND (reference sequence). Trimming cost V 1 base and J 2 bases, with 9 bases left between them. The CDR3 bases are TGTGCCAGTAGTATAGGCCCAACTACCTACAATGAGCAGTTCTTC. Amino acids: CASSIGPTTYNEQFF.

This chain uses TRBV9 with TRBJ1-2, with 10 bases lining up with TRBD1. Germline V gene data show CDR1 as SGDLS and CDR2 as YYNGEE. The CDR3 contains 13 residues. Trimming at V came to 2 bases and at J to 6 bases, leaving 1 base not matched to a gene. The CDR3 protein is CASSVGQGNGYTF. CDR3 nucleotides: TGTGCCAGCAGCGTGGGACAGGGGAATGGCTACACCTTC.

This sequence joins TRBV6-5 and TRBJ2-1, with TRBD2 identical over 7 bases. Per the germline V gene, CDR1 is MNHEY and CDR2 is SVGAGI. The CDR3 is 13 residues long. The trim removed 8 bases at V and 3 bases at J, leaving 4 bases unmatched. This CDR3 reads CASQRDYYNEQFF. Here the CDR3 DNA reads TGTGCCAGCCAGAGGGACTACTACAATGAGCAGTTCTTC.

The V call is TRBV7-8, the J call TRBJ1-2; possibly TRBD1 for D (5 bases). Germline CDR1 SGHVS, CDR2 FQNEAQ. This CDR3 spans 15 amino acids. V was shortened by 5 bases and J by 3 bases, with 16 bases between the two germline ends. The CDR3 sequence is CASSARGQRDYGYTF. The CDR3 DNA follows: TGTGCCAGCAGCGCCCGCGGACAACGGGACTATGGCTACACCTTC.

The genes are TRBV5-6 and TRBJ2-1; D perhaps matches TRBD1 (5 bases). The germline V gene encodes CDR1 SGHDT and CDR2 YYEEEE. This CDR3 comprises 14 residues. The V end was cut by 4 bases, the J end by 6 bases, with 14 bases between. The CDR3 DNA sequence: TGTGCCAGCAGCAATATAAGGGGCTCCAATGAGCAGTTCTTC. This gives the protein CASSNIRGSNEQFF.

Concerning this clone: Other DNA sequences within the sample encode an identical CDR3. The chain couples TRBV19 to TRBJ1-5; TRBD1 is a possible D gene (5 bases). The CDR3 has 14 residues. Looked up from germline, CDR1 is LNHDA and CDR2 is SQIVND (reference sequence). V lost 6 bases and J lost 2, with 11 bases in between. The CDR3 sequence: CASRGRGGNQPQHF. For the CDR3, the DNA is TGTGCCAGTAGGGGGAGGGGAGGCAATCAGCCCCAGCATTTT.